This T cell receptor (beta chain) was profiled in a study of blood T cell repertoires in COVID-19 (dated by TCRdb to about 2020). About the study as a whole: Collaborator samples came from the United States, Italy and Spain and covered acute and convalescent phases of COVID-19. The sample metadata nearly always contained a de-identified subject ID, COVID-19 status, age in years and sex. The repertoires were released in a freely available public database meant as a resource for research on the immune response to SARS-CoV-2. The material from the prospective study consisted of cDNA or gDNA derived from T cells, B-cell-depleted T cells, or PBMCs. Where available, HLA class I and class II types were taken from metadata supplied by the sample provider and were not determined by assay-based typing. The samples were drawn from the first 160 participants of the ongoing ImmuneRACE study and from more than 1,000 subjects provided by 6 global collaborators. Subjects who had been exposed to COVID-19, were actively infected with it, or had recovered from it provided the deeply sampled blood TCRbeta repertoires that made up the dataset. Results and caveats for the whole study, not just this receptor: How much clinical and demographic metadata was included differed by source and by participant, and the metadata was provided uncurated.

TCRbeta CDR3 regions were amplified from genomic DNA by means of the immunoSEQ Assay, a bias-controlled multiplex PCR. As for the original processing: The number of nucleated cells in each sample was estimated by amplification of reference gene primers within the assay. Sequence reads were collapsed and filtered to measure the absolute abundance of every unique TCRbeta CDR3 rearrangement. For each sample, productive Simpson clonality was calculated as the square root of Simpson's diversity index across productive rearrangements. Not all clones reach the TCRdb copy of this immuneACCESS table, which keeps in-frame sequences only. Checked studies attribute under half of the gap to unresolved V genes and leave the rest unexplained. V, J and clone size were drawn from that table, and D and trimming were deduced from the DNA. The sample has about 130,000 clones on record, about 85% of them singletons. Clones ranked in the top ten supply less than 2% of the sample.

Points on this clone: Its target antigen remains unknown. There are no base qualities to consult, and no much larger clone falls within one base.

For CDR1 and CDR2, the germline V gene lists SGHRS and YFSETQ. V and J lose 4 bases and 6 bases, and a span of 7 bases separates them. Inclusive of the bounding cysteine and phenylalanine, the CDR3 is 11 residues long. The read is trimmed to its CDR3 DNA, 33 bases read in frame from base 1. The collaborating institutions used their own protocols to collect whole blood in K2EDTA tubes. For TCRbeta analysis, collaborators shipped samples in one of three forms: frozen whole blood, isolated PBMCs, or DNA extracted from either of those sample types. Recombination joined TRBV5-1 with TRBJ1-2, with no reliable assignment of the D segment. The receptor comes from a man in his 70s with acute or convalescent COVID-19. Sequencing used peripheral blood. The CDR3 region reads CASSGRDGYTF. The nucleotide sequence is given as TGCGCCAGCAGCGGGAGGGATGGCTACACCTTC.